This T cell receptor (beta chain) is drawn from a study of cytomegalovirus exposure and HLA in healthy donors. Study at large: Earlier, roughly 120 million unique TCR beta sequences were recovered from roughly 200 million T cells by an analysis. Study outcomes and limitations: Per a prior analysis, the majority of TCR beta V segments were productive roughly 87% or roughly 30% of the time.

V dropped 6 bases and J dropped 3; count of bases not matched to a gene: 6. The CDR3 runs 14 residues. Germline-derived CDR1 and CDR2 are LNHDA and SQIVND (reference sequence). To note about this clone: Its antigen remains unidentified.

PCR involved 60 Vbeta and 13 Jbeta primers. Per the original methods: Roughly 80 million unique TCR beta chains, roughly 11 million of them shared, were counted by a later analysis. Libraries were prepared by immunoSEQ multiplex PCR; TCRdb keeps only in-frame clonotypes and omits some of them. From that table come the V and J calls and clone size; the DNA was used to work out D and trimming. Of 220,000 or so clones in the sample, about 81% were seen once. This TCR was sampled from a woman in her thirties or forties in good health and CMV-seronegative. The sequencing input was PBMCs. The rearrangement uses TRBV19 and TRBJ2-7; 9 nucleotides align to TRBD1. The CDR3 DNA follows: TGTGCCAGTAGACCTAGGGACAGGGTCTACGAGCAGTACTTC. It yields the protein CASRPRDRVYEQYF.